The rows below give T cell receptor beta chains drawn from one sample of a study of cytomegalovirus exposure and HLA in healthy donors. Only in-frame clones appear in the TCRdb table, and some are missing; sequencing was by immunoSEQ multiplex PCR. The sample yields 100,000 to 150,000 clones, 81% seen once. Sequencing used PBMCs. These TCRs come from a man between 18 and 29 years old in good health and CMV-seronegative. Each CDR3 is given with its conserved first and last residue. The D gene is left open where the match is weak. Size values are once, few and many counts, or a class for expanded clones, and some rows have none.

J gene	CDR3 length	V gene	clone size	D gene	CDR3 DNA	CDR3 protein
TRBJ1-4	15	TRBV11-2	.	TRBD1	TGTGCCAGCAGCCCGGGGGACAGGGGCGGCGAAAAACTGTTTTTT	CASSPGDRGGEKLFF
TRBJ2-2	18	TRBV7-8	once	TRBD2	TGTGCCAGCAGCCTTGAGTGGGACTATACCAGTGGAACCGGGGAGCTGTTTTTT	CASSLEWDYTSGTGELFF
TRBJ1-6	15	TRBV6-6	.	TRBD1	TGTGCCAGCAGACCGACAGGGCCCGGAATTTCACCCCTCCACTTT	CASRPTGPGISPLHF
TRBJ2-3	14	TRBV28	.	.	TGTGCCAGCAGAACACTACACGCGGGAGATACGCAGTATTTT	CASRTLHAGDTQYF
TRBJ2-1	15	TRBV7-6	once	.	TGTGCCAGCAGCTTAAGTAGGGGCTCCTACAATGAGCAGTTCTTC	CASSLSRGSYNEQFF
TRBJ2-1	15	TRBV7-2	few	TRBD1	TGTGCCAGCAGGGCGCCGGGACAGAAGTACAATGAGCAGTTCTTC	CASRAPGQKYNEQFF
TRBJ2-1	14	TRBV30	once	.	TGTGCCTGGATCCCCGTGAGCTCCTACAATGAGCAGTTCTTC	CAWIPVSSYNEQFF
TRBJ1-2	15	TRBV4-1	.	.	TGCGCCAGCAGCCAAATTGAAGGGGCGTTGAATGGCTACACCTTC	CASSQIEGALNGYTF
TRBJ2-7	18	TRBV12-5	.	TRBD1	TGTGCTAGTGGTTATGCCCTCTTGCCTGGGACAGGGGAGGAAGAGCAGTACTTC	CASGYALLPGTGEEEQYF
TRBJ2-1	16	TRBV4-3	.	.	TGCGCCAGCAGCCAAGATTCTGGGGGGGCGAGGGATGAGCAGTTCTTC	CASSQDSGGARDEQFF
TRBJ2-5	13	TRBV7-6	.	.	TGTGCCAGCACTTTTGAGGGCCAAGAGACCCAGTACTTC	CASTFEGQETQYF
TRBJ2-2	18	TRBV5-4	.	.	TGTGCCAGCAGCTCAGAGGCTGGACAGTTCGTGAACACCGGGGAGCTGTTTTTT	CASSSEAGQFVNTGELFF
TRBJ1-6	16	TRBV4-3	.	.	TGCGCCAGCAGCCAAGATCCCACAGGAAATAATTCACCCCTCCACTTT	CASSQDPTGNNSPLHF
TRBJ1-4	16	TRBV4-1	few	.	TGCGCCAGCAGCCAAGATGGGAGGGGCCGGAATGAAAAACTGTTTTTT	CASSQDGRGRNEKLFF
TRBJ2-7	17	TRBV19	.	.	TGTGCCAGTAGTATTTCGGACGGGCGGGGGCCCACCTACGAGCAGTACTTC	CASSISDGRGPTYEQYF
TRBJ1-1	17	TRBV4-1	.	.	TGCGCCAGCAGCCAAGGAGTCCTTTTGCAGGGAAGAACTGAAGCTTTCTTT	CASSQGVLLQGRTEAFF
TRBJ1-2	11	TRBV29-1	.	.	TGCAGCGTTGCGACATACTATGGCTACACCTTC	CSVATYYGYTF
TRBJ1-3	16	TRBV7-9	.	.	TGTGCCAGCAGCGCGGCAGCCGGGGGGTCTGGAAACACCATATATTTT	CASSAAAGGSGNTIYF
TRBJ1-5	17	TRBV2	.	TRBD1	TGTGCCAGCAGAGTCCGGGACAGCGGTCGGAAAGATCAGCCCCAGCATTTT	CASRVRDSGRKDQPQHF
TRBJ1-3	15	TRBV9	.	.	TGTGCCAGCAGCGTAGGAGTAGGGGCCCTGGACACCATATATTTT	CASSVGVGALDTIYF
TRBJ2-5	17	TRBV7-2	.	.	TGTGCCAGCAGCCAACGCTCCCCCCGGGACAACCAAGAGACCCAGTACTTC	CASSQRSPRDNQETQYF
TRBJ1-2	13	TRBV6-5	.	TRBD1	TGTGCCAGCAGACCGGGACAGGGCTATGGCTACACCTTC	CASRPGQGYGYTF
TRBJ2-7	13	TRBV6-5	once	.	TGTGCCAGCGGTAACAGGGCTTTCCACGAGCAGTACTTC	CASGNRAFHEQYF
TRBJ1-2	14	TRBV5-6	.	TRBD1	TGTGCCAGCAGCCAGTCGGGACAGCACTATGGCTACACCTTC	CASSQSGQHYGYTF
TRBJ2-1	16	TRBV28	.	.	TGTGCCAGCAGTTTATCGACTCTAAGGAGAAACAATGAGCAGTTCTTC	CASSLSTLRRNNEQFF
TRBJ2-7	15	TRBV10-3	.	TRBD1	TGTGCCATCAGTGGGCTCGACAGGGGATTAGAAGAGCAGTACTTC	CAISGLDRGLEEQYF
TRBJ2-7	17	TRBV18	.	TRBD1	TGTGCCAGCTCACCGACGGGGGACAGGGCCCTAACCTACGAGCAGTACTTC	CASSPTGDRALTYEQYF
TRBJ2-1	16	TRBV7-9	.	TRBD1	TGTGCCAGCAGCGGATACAGGGGCTCCTCCTACAATGAGCAGTTCTTC	CASSGYRGSSYNEQFF